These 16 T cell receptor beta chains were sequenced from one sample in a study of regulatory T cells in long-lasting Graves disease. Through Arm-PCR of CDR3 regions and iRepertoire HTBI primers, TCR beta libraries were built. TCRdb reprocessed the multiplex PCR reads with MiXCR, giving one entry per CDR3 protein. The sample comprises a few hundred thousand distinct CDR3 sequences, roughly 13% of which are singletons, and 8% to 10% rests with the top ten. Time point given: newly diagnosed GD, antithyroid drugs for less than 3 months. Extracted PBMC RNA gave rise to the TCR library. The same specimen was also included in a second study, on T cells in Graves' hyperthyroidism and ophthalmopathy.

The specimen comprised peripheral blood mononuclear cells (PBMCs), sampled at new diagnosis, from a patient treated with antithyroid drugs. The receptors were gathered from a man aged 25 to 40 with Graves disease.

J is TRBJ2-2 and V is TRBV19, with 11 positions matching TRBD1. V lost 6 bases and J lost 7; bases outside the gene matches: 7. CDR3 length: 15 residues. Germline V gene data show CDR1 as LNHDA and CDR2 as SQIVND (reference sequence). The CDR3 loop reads CASRPGTGGNGELFF. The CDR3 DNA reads TGTGCCAGTAGACCCGGGACAGGGGGTAACGGGGAGCTGTTTTTT.

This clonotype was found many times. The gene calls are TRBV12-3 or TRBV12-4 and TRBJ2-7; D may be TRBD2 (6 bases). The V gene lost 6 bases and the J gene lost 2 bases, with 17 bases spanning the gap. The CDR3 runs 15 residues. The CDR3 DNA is TGTGCCAGCAGCGGAGGGTACGGGGACCCCTACGAGCAGTACTTC. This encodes CASSGGYGDPYEQYF.

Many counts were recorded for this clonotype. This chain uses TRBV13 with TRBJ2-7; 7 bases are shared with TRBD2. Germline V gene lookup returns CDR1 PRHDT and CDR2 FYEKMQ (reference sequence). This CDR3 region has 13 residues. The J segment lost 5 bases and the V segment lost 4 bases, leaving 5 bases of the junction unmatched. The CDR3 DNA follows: TGTGCCAGCAGCTCCGGCACTAGCGACGAGCAGTACTTC. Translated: CASSSGTSDEQYF.

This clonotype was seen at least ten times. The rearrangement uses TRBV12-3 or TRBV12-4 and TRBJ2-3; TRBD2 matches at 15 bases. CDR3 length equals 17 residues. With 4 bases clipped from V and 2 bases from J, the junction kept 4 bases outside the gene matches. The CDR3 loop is CASSYRTSGRATDTQYF. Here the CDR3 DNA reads TGTGCCAGCAGTTACCGGACTAGCGGGAGGGCCACAGATACGCAGTATTTT.

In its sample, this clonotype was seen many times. The CDR3 region has the DNA TGTGCTAGTGGTTTCAACAGGGTCTATGGCTACACCTTC. This sequence encodes CASGFNRVYGYTF. The V and J genes are TRBV12-5 and TRBJ1-2; a weak D match, TRBD1 (6 bases). CDR3 length equals 13 residues. Germline V gene data show CDR1 as LGHNT and CDR2 as FRNRAP. The V end was cut by 3 bases, the J end by 4 bases, with 9 bases between.

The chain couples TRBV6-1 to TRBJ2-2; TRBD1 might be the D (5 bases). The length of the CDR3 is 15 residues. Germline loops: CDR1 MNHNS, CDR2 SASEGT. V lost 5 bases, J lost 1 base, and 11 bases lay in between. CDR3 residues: CASSRQWGNTGELFF. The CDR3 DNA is TGTGCCAGCAGTCGACAGTGGGGGAACACCGGGGAGCTGTTTTTT.

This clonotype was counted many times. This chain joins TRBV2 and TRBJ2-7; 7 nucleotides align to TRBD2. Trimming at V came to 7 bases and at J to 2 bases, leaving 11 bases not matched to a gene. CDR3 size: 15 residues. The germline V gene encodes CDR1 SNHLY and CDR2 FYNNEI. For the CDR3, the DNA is TGTGCCAGCACTGGCACGAGCGGGGCACCCTACGAGCAGTACTTC. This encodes CASTGTSGAPYEQYF.

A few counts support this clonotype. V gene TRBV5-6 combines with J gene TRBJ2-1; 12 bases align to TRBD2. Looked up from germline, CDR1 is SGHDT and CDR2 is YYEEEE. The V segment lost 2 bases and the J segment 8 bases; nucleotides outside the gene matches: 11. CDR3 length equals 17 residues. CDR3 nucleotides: TGTGCCAGCAGCTTCATAATACTAGCGGGAGGAGGAGATGAGCAGTTCTTC. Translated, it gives CASSFIILAGGGDEQFF.

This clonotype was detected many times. CDR3 sequence reads: CASSKTSGEQYF. Written as DNA, the CDR3 is TGTGCCAGCAGCAAGACTAGCGGGGAGCAGTATTTT. This sequence joins TRBV7-3 and TRBJ2-3; 11 bases align to TRBD2. Per germline, CDR1 SGHTA and CDR2 FQGTGA. This CDR3 region has 12 residues. Unmatched junction bases numbered 3, after V lost 5 bases and J lost 11 bases.

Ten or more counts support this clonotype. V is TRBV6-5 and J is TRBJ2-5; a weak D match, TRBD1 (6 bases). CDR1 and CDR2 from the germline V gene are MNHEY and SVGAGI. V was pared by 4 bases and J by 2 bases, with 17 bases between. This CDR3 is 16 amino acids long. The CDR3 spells CASSSGTRGNQETQYF. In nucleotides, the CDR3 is TGTGCCAGCAGTTCCGGAACCAGGGGTAATCAAGAGACCCAGTACTTC.

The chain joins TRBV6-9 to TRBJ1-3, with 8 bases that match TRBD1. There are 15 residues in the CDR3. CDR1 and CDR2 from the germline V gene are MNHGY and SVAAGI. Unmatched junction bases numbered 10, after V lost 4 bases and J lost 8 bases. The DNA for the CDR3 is TGTGCCAGCAGTTTACTAAGGACAGGGAGTTACACCATATATTTT. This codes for CASSLLRTGSYTIYF.

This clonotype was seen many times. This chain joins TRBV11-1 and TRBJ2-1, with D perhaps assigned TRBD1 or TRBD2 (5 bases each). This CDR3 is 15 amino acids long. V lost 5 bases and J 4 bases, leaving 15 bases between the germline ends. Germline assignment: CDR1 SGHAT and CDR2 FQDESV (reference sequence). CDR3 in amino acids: CASSLGQTGYNEQFF. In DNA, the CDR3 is TGTGCCAGCAGCCTCGGACAAACGGGGTACAATGAGCAGTTCTTC. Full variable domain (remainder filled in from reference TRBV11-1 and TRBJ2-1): EAEVAQSPRYKITEKSQAVAFWCDPISGHATLYWYRQILGQGPELLVQFQDESVVDDSQLPKDRFSAERLKGVDSTLKIQPAELGDSAMYLCASSLGQTGYNEQFFGPGTRLTVL.

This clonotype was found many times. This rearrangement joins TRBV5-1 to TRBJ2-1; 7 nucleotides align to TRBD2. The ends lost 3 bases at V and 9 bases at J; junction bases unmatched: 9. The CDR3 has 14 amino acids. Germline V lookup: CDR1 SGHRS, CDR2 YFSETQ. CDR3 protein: CASSYDWGGGEQFF. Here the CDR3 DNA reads TGCGCCAGCAGCTACGACTGGGGCGGGGGTGAGCAGTTCTTC.

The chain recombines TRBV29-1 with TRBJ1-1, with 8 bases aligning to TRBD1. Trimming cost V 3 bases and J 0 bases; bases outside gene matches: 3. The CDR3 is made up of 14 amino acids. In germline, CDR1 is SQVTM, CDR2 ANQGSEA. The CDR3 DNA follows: TGCAGCGTTGATGGGACAGGTTTGAACACTGAAGCTTTCTTT. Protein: CSVDGTGLNTEAFF. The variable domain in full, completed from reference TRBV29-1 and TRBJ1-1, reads SAVISQKPSRDICQRGTSLTIQCQVDSQVTMMFWYRQQPGQSLTLIATANQGSEATYESGFVIDKFPISRPNLTFSTLTVSNMSPEDSSIYLCSVDGTGLNTEAFFGQGTRLTVV.

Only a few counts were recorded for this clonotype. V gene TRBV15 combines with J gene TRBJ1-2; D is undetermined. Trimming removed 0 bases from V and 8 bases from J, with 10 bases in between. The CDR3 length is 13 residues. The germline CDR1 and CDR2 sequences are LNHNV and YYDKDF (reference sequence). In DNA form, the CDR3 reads TGTGCCACCAGCAGAGATGATCTGGGAGGCTACACCTTC. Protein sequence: CATSRDDLGGYTF.

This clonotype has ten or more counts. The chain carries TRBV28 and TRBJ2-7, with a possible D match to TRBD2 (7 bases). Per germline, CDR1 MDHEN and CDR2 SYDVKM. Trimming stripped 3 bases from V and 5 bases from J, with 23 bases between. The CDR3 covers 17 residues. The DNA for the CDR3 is TGTGCCAGCAGTTTCGCCCGGAGTGTCGGGGGGCTCGACGAGCAGTACTTC. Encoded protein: CASSFARSVGGLDEQYF.